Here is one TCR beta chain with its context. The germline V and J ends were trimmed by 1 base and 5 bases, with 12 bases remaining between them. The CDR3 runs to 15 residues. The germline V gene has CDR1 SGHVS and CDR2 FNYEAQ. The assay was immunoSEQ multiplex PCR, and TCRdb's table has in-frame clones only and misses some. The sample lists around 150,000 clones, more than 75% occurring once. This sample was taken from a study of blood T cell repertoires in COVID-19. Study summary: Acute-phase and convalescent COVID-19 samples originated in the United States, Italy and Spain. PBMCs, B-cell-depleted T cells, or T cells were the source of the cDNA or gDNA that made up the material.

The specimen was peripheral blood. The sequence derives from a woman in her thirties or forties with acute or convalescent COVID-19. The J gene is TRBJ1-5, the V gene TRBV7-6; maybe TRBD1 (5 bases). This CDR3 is CASSLVAGGDQPQHF. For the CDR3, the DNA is TGTGCCAGCAGCTTAGTGGCAGGAGGGGATCAGCCCCAGCATTTT.